This T cell receptor (beta chain) was captured in a study of cytomegalovirus exposure and HLA in healthy donors. Study outcomes and limitations: In a later analysis, DRB1 alleles had the most associated TCRs; HLA-C alleles the fewest. In an earlier analysis, most TCR beta V segments were productive about 87% or about 30% of the time. Immune exposure information comprised only CMV serostatus. A reported reduction in N-insertions relative to the approximately 640-donor mean was seen in an Asian-associated ancestry cluster in a later analysis.

Primers included in the PCR were 60 Vbeta and 13 Jbeta primers. Sequencing was performed with immunoSEQ multiplex PCR; in TCRdb, only in-frame clones are kept and a portion is missing. The sample contains tens of thousands of clones, approximately 72% of which appear only once. The CDR3 runs 16 residues. Germline V gene data show CDR1 as SGHRS and CDR2 as YFSETQ. V dropped 9 bases and J dropped 2; count of bases not matched to a gene: 15. In regard to this clone: Its matching antigen is unknown.

This TCR came from a man aged 50 or older in good health and CMV-seropositive. J is TRBJ2-7 and V is TRBV5-1, with TRBD2 matching over 9 bases. Sequenced input: PBMCs. CDR3 in amino acids: CATREGSGSITYEQYF. CDR3 bases: TGCGCCACCCGGGAGGGTAGCGGGAGTATAACCTACGAGCAGTACTTC.